The TCR beta chain under discussion was sequenced for a study of T cell repertoires in cytomegalovirus infection. Whole-study context: CMV infection and matching HLA type were both indicated by public TCR beta signatures.

General study findings and limits: CMV-specific TCR beta clonotypes restricted by HLA-C dominated the ex vivo response. There were carriers of CMV plus the relevant HLA, and cumulative public TCR beta family frequency identified them.

This clonotype came up many times. Its matching antigen is unknown. TCRdb fed the reads into MiXCR, producing one record per CDR3 protein. Here the sample spans about 440,000 distinct CDR3 sequences, roughly 30% being singletons. Sequencing was performed on PBMCs. This TCR came from a human donor in good health (CMV status not recorded). Some clones in this sample may be carry-over from other donors' samples.

The CDR3 nucleotides read TGTGCCAGCAGAAACTACGAGCAGTACTTC. Encoded protein: CASRNYEQYF. This rearrangement joins TRBV6-1 to TRBJ2-7; D gene uncertain. Between the trimmed V and J ends, which lost 6 bases and 3 bases, there was a span of 3 bases. Germline assignment: CDR1 MNHNS and CDR2 SASEGT. The CDR3 covers 10 residues.